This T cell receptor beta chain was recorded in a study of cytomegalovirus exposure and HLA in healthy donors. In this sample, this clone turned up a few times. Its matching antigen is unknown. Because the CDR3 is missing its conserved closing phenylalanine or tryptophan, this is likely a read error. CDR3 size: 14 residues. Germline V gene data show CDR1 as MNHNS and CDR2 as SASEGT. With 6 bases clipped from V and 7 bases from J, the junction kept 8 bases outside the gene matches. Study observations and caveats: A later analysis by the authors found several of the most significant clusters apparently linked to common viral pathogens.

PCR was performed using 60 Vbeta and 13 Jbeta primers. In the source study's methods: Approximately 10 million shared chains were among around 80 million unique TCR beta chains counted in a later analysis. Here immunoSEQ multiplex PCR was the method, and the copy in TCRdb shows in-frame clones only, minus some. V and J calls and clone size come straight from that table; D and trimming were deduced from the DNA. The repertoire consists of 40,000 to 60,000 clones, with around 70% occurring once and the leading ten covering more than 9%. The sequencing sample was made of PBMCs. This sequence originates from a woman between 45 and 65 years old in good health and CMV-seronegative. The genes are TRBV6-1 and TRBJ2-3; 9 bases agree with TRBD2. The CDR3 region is CASRIAGVRNTQYV. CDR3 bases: TGTGCCAGCAGGATAGCGGGAGTACGAAATACGCAGTATGTT.